One and the same sample provided the 15 T cell receptor beta chains below, sequenced in a study of OX40 agonist ivuxolimab in advanced cancers. Generated by immunoSEQ multiplex PCR, the TCRdb table keeps only in-frame clones and is missing some. This sample has under 40,000 clones; approximately 87% occur once, and the top ten carry about 34%. The sample here was CD4+ or CD8+ T cells sorted from blood, taken in a trial of the OX40 agonist ivuxolimab. These receptors all stem from an adult with an advanced solid tumor such as melanoma, head and neck, liver or kidney cancer.

This clone appeared a few times. The chain has TRBV28 and TRBJ1-5; unclear D gene. This CDR3 is built from 12 residues. V lost 11 bases and J 7 bases, leaving 15 bases between the germline ends. The germline V gene has CDR1 MDHEN and CDR2 SYDVKM. Here the CDR3 DNA reads TGTGCCGGTGGGTTTTCGAGACAGCCCCAGCATTTT. Its protein is CAGGFSRQPQHF.

The V and J genes are TRBV27 and TRBJ2-7, with TRBD2 as a possible D gene (5 bases). Trimming shortened V by 3 bases and J by 5 bases, and 11 bases separated the two germline ends. Germline V gene lookup returns CDR1 MNHEY and CDR2 SMNVEV (reference sequence). This CDR3 comprises 13 residues. CDR3: CASSFEGRDEQYF. The CDR3 coding sequence is TGTGCCAGCAGTTTTGAGGGAAGGGACGAGCAGTACTTC.

This chain uses TRBV18 with TRBJ2-1; D may correspond to TRBD1 or TRBD2 (5 bases each). Germline V CDR1 and CDR2: KGHSH, LQKENI. This CDR3 spans 14 amino acids. V was clipped by 3 bases and J by 7 bases, with 13 bases between them. CDR3 in DNA: TGTGCCAGCTCACCGGGACGCAGTCAAAATGAGCAGTTCTTC. Translated: CASSPGRSQNEQFF.

This rearrangement joins TRBV4-1 to TRBJ2-1; D might be TRBD2 (5 bases). V gave up 0 bases and J gave up 12 bases, with 12 bases separating them. The V gene's germline CDR1 is MGHRA and CDR2 YSYEKL. This CDR3 region has 13 residues. CDR3 in DNA: TGCGCCAGCAGCCAAGAAGGTCGCAGCGGGCAGTTCTTC. It encodes CASSQEGRSGQFF.

J is TRBJ1-5 and V is TRBV27; no firm D call. CDR1 and CDR2 (germline): MNHEY, SMNVEV (reference sequence). This CDR3 spans 16 amino acids. V lost 3 bases and J 2 bases, leaving 14 bases between the germline ends. The CDR3 coding sequence is TGTGCCAGCAGTTTTCGAATGGGTTCGGGCAATCAGCCCCAGCATTTT. Amino acids: CASSFRMGSGNQPQHF.

The genes are TRBV5-4 and TRBJ1-1; D might be TRBD1 (5 bases). Looked up from germline, CDR1 is SGHNT and CDR2 is YYREEE (reference sequence). The CDR3 sequence is 14 residues long. Trimming took off 7 bases at V and 0 bases at J, with 13 bases between the two ends. The CDR3 loop is CASHGGRMNTEAFF. CDR3 sequence (DNA): TGTGCCAGCCATGGGGGGAGAATGAACACTGAAGCTTTCTTT.

The chain recombines TRBV9 with TRBJ2-1; 7 nucleotides match TRBD2. This CDR3 contains 16 residues. V dropped 3 bases and J dropped 5; count of bases not matched to a gene: 11. Germline CDR1 SGDLS, CDR2 YYNGEE. The chain's CDR3 is CASSAGSGSLHNEQFF. CDR3 in DNA: TGTGCCAGCAGCGCAGGTAGCGGGTCCCTACACAATGAGCAGTTCTTC.

V is TRBV2 and J is TRBJ1-1; a possible D gene is TRBD1 (5 bases). The CDR3 loop spans 14 amino acids. Germline V lookup: CDR1 SNHLY, CDR2 FYNNEI. This CDR3 reads CQSGGEIGNTEAFF. The CDR3 DNA sequence: TGTCAAAGTGGGGGAGAAATAGGGAACACTGAAGCTTTCTTT.

V is TRBV28 and J is TRBJ2-1; D gene unclear. CDR1 is MDHEN and CDR2 is SYDVKM in the germline V gene. CDR3 length: 11 residues. V shed 5 bases and J shed 2 bases, with 1 base lying between them. CDR3 sequence (DNA): TGTGCCAGCAGTACCTACAATGAGCAGTTCTTC. Residues: CASSTYNEQFF.

The chain has TRBV7-3 and TRBJ2-5, with D tentatively TRBD2 (6 bases). The J call may be in error: the DNA end matches TRBJ2-7 better. CDR1 is SGHTA, CDR2 FQGTGA, per germline. CDR3 length: 17 residues. This CDR3 reads CASSWPAGTYHLYEQYF. As DNA, the CDR3 is TGTGCCAGCAGCTGGCCAGCCGGGACTTATCATCTCTACGAGCAGTACTTC.

V is TRBV27 and J is TRBJ2-3; 7 bases match TRBD2. In germline, CDR1 is MNHEY, CDR2 SMNVEV (reference sequence). V lost 3 bases to trimming and J lost 0 bases; unmatched junction nucleotides: 3. This CDR3 is 15 amino acids long. CDR3 protein: CASSFGSGSTDTQYF. The DNA of the CDR3 is TGTGCCAGCAGTTTCGGTAGCGGGAGCACAGATACGCAGTATTTT.

The V call is TRBV7-8, the J call TRBJ2-7; 9 bases align to TRBD1. Germline assignment: CDR1 SGHVS and CDR2 FQNEAQ. The V gene end was trimmed by 1 base and the J gene end by 2 bases; junction bases not matched to a gene: 9. CDR3 length: 17 amino acids. In DNA, the CDR3 is TGTGCCAGCAGCTTAGTGGCATGGGACAGGGATCCCTACGAGCAGTACTTC. Its protein is CASSLVAWDRDPYEQYF.

This clone rates as medium-sized. The chain couples TRBV30 to TRBJ2-1, with 7 bases that match TRBD1. Germline loops: CDR1 GTSNPN, CDR2 SVGIG (reference sequence). The V and J ends lost 6 bases and 0 bases, in that order; junction bases with no gene match: 5. The CDR3 length is 14 residues. For the CDR3, the DNA is TGTGCCTGCCGACAGGGTAGCTCCTACAATGAGCAGTTCTTC. Its translation: CACRQGSSYNEQFF.

The chain uses TRBV7-9 and TRBJ2-3; 10 bases are a match to TRBD2. Germline V gives CDR1 SEHNR, CDR2 FQNEAQ (reference sequence). Trimming took 4 bases from V and 1 from J; bases not matched to a gene: 11. The CDR3 sequence is 18 residues long. The CDR3 sequence is CASSSPPGTSDRTDTQYF. The CDR3 nucleotides are TGTGCCAGCAGCTCCCCCCCCGGGACTAGCGATCGCACAGATACGCAGTATTTT.

CDR3 loop: CAWSPGLAGLEETQYF. The CDR3, as DNA: TGTGCCTGGAGTCCGGGACTAGCGGGTTTGGAAGAGACCCAGTACTTC. The V and J genes are TRBV30 and TRBJ2-5, with TRBD2 identical over 12 bases. The germline V gene encodes CDR1 GTSNPN and CDR2 SVGIG (reference sequence). V lost 2 bases to trimming and J lost 3 bases; unmatched junction nucleotides: 7. The CDR3 consists of 16 residues.